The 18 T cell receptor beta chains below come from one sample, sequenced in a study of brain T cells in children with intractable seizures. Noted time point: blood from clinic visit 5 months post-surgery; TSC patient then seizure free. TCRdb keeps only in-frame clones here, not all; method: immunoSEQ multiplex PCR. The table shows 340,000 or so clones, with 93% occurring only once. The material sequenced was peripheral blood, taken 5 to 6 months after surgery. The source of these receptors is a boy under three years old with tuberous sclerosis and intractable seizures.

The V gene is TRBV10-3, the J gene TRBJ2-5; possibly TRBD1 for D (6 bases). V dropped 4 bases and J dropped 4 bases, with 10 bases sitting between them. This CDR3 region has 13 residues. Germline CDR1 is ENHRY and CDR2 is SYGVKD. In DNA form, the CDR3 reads TGTGCCATCAGTGTACGCAGGGGAGAGACCCAGTACTTC. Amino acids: CAISVRRGETQYF.

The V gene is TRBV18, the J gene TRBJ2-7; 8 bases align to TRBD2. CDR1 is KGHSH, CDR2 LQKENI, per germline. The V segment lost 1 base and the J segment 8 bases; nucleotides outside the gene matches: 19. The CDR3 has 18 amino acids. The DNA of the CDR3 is TGTGCCAGCTCACCACGAGGGGAGAGGGCGGGGGGTTCTACGAAGCAGTACTTC. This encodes CASSPRGERAGGSTKQYF.

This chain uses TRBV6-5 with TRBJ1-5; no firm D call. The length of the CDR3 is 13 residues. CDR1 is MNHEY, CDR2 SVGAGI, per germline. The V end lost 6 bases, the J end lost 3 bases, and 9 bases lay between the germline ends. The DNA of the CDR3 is TGTGCCAGCAGGGAGGGAATCAATCAGCCCCAGCATTTT. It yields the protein CASREGINQPQHF.

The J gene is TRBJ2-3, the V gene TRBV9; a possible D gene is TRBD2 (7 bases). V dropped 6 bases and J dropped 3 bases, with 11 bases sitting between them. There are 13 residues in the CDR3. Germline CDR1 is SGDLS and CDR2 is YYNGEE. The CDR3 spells CASTEGGTDTQYF. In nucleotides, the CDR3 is TGTGCCAGCACTGAGGGGGGGACAGATACGCAGTATTTT.

The CDR3 bases are TGTGCCAGCAGTTACTCGGGACAGGGGGACGGCTACACCTTC. Its protein product is CASSYSGQGDGYTF. The V call is TRBV6-5, the J call TRBJ1-2; TRBD1 matches 11 bases. The trim removed 0 bases at V and 8 bases at J, leaving 2 bases unmatched. Germline values: CDR1 MNHEY, CDR2 SVGAGI. The CDR3 runs 14 residues.

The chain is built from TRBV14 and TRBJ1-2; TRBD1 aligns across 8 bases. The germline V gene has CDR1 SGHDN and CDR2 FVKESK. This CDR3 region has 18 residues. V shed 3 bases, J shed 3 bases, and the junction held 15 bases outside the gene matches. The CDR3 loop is CASSHTTGALVEDYGYTF. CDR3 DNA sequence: TGTGCCAGCAGCCACACGACAGGGGCTTTAGTTGAGGACTATGGCTACACCTTC. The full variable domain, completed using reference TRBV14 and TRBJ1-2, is EAGVTQFPSHSVIEKGQTVTLRCDPISGHDNLYWYRRVMGKEIKFLLHFVKESKQDESGMPNNRFLAERTGGTYSTLKVQPAELEDSGVYFCASSHTTGALVEDYGYTFGSGTRLTVV.

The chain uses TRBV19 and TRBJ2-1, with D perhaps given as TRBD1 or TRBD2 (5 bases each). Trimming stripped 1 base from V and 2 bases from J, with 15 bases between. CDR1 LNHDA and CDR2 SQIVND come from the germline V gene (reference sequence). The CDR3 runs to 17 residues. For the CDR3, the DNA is TGTGCCAGTAGTATAGGGGGGATAGCGAGTACCTACAATGAGCAGTTCTTC. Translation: CASSIGGIASTYNEQFF.

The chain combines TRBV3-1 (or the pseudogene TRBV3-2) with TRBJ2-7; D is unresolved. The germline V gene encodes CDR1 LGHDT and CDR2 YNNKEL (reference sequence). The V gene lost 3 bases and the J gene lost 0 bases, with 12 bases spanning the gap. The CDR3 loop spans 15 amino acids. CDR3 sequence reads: CASSHPDPFSYEQYF. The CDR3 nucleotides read TGTGCCAGCAGCCATCCGGACCCTTTCTCCTACGAGCAGTACTTC.

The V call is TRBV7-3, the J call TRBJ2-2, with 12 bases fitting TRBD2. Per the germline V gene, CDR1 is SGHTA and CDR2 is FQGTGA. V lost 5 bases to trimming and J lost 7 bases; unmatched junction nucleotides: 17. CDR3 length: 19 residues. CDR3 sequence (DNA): TGTGCCAGCAGCCTGGGGCTAGCGGGAGGGCCGTTTGGTTACGGGGAGCTGTTTTTT. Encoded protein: CASSLGLAGGPFGYGELFF.

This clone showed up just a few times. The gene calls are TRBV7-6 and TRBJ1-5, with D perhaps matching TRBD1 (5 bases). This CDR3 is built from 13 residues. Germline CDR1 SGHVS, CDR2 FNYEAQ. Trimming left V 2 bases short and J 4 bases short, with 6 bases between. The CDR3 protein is CASSLRGNQPQHF. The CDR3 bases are TGTGCCAGCAGCTTACGGGGGAATCAGCCCCAGCATTTT.

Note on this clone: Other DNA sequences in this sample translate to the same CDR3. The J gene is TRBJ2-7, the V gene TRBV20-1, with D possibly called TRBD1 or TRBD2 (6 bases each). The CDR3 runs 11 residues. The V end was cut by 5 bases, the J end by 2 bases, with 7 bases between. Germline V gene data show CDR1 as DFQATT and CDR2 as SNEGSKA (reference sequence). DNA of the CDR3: TGCAGTGCTCGGGGGCCCTACGAGCAGTACTTC. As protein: CSARGPYEQYF.

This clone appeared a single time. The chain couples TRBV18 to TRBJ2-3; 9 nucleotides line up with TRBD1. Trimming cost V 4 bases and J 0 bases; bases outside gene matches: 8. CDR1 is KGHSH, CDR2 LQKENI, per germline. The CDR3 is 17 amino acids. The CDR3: CASSLTTGGTSTDTQYF. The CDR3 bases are TGTGCCAGCTCACTTACAACAGGGGGCACTAGCACAGATACGCAGTATTTT.

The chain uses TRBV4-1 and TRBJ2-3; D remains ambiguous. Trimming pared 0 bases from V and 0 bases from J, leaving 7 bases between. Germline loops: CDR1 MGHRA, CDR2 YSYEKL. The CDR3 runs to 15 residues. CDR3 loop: CASSQDEASTDTQYF. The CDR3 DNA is TGCGCCAGCAGCCAAGATGAGGCTAGCACAGATACGCAGTATTTT.

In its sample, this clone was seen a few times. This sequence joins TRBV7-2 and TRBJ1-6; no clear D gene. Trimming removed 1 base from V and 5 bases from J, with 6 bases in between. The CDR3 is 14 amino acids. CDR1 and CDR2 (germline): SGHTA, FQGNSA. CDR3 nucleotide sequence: TGTGCCAGCAGCTTAGTCGGGAATAATTCACCCCTCCACTTT. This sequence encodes CASSLVGNNSPLHF.

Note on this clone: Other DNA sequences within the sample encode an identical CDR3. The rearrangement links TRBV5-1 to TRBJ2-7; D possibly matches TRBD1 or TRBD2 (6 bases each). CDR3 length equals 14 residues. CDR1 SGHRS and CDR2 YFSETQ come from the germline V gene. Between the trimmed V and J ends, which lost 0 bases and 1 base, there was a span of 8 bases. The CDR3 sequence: CASSLEGGSYEQYF. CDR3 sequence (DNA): TGCGCCAGCAGCTTGGAAGGGGGGTCCTACGAGCAGTACTTC.

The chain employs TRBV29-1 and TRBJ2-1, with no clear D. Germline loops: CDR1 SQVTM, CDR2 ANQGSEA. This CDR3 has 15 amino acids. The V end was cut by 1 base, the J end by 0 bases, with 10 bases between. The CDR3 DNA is TGCAGCGTTGAAGGTTCTAGGAGCTCCTACAATGAGCAGTTCTTC. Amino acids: CSVEGSRSSYNEQFF.

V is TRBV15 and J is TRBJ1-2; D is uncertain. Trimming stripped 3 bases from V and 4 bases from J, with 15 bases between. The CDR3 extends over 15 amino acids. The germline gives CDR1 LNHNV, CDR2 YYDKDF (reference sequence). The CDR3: CATSRQGDTSYGYTF. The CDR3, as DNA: TGTGCCACCAGCAGGCAAGGAGACACCAGCTATGGCTACACCTTC.

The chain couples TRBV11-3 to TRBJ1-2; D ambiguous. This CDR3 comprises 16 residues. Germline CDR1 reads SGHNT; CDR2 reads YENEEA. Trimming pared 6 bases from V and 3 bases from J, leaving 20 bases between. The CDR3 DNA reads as TGTGCCAGCAGGGACCCCAACTCGGCAGGCCACTATGGCTACACCTTC. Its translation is CASRDPNSAGHYGYTF.